This TCR beta chain was observed in a study of blood T cell repertoires in COVID-19. TCRdb's table, derived via immunoSEQ multiplex PCR, lists solely in-frame clones and lacks some. Of under 150,000 clones listed, more than 65% were seen once; the top ten hold around 25%. CDR1 and CDR2 (germline): SGHNT, YYREEE (reference sequence). With 1 base clipped from V and 8 bases from J, the junction kept 5 bases outside the gene matches. The CDR3 has 15 residues. This clone was observed once. The rearrangement links TRBV5-4 to TRBJ2-1, with 11 bases identical to TRBD2. This receptor was taken from a human donor in a cohort sampled during active COVID-19. Sample: peripheral blood. DNA for the CDR3: TGTGCCAGCAGCTTGATAGCGGGAGGGGGGGATGAGCAGTTCTTC. Amino acid sequence: CASSLIAGGGDEQFF.